The 18 T cell receptor beta chains listed next were all sequenced from one sample in a study of glioma-infiltrating T cells after dendritic cell vaccination. Time point described: after dendritic cell vaccination, including at tumor progression/relapse. Sequencing used immunoSEQ multiplex PCR; TCRdb keeps in-frame clones, though not all of them. The sample contains 100,000 to 120,000 clones, about 90% of which appear only once. The sequencing used blood, collected after dendritic cell vaccination. These TCRs come from a human donor with glioblastoma.

The V call is TRBV19, the J call TRBJ1-4; unclear D gene. Looked up from germline, CDR1 is LNHDA and CDR2 is SQIVND (reference sequence). Between the trimmed V and J ends, which lost 0 bases and 0 bases, there was a span of 5 bases. The CDR3 extends over 15 amino acids. The CDR3 bases are TGTGCCAGTAGTATAGATGCAGCAACTAATGAAAAACTGTTTTTT. This gives the protein CASSIDAATNEKLFF.

The V and J genes are TRBV19 and TRBJ2-3; 10 bases align to TRBD1. The CDR3 runs to 15 residues. Trimming removed 7 bases from V and 4 bases from J; junction bases left unmatched: 8. The germline CDR1 and CDR2 sequences are LNHDA and SQIVND (reference sequence). The CDR3, as DNA: TGTGCCAGTATCCCCGGGACAGGGGCTTCAGATACGCAGTATTTT. Translating gives CASIPGTGASDTQYF.

The rearrangement uses TRBV2 and TRBJ2-1, with D possibly matching TRBD2 (5 bases). This CDR3 region has 12 residues. V was clipped by 5 bases and J by 8 bases, with 10 bases between them. Per the germline V gene, CDR1 is SNHLY and CDR2 is FYNNEI. CDR3 coding DNA: TGTGCCAGCAGTACAGACGGGGATGAGCAGTTCTTC. Translated, it gives CASSTDGDEQFF.

J is TRBJ2-5 and V is TRBV13, with 11 nucleotides matching TRBD2. The CDR3 contains 16 residues. V trimming: 0 bases; J trimming: 2 bases; junction bases outside the gene matches: 2. Germline V gene sequence: CDR1 PRHDT, CDR2 FYEKMQ (reference sequence). CDR3 bases: TGTGCCAGCAGCTTAGGGCTAGCGGGGGGACAAGAGACCCAGTACTTC. As protein: CASSLGLAGGQETQYF.

This clone was recorded a few times. V usage is TRBV5-6 and J usage is TRBJ2-1; TRBD1 matches at 7 bases. J gave up 4 bases and V 3 bases, and 7 bases lay outside the gene matches. CDR1 and CDR2 (germline): SGHDT, YYEEEE. The CDR3 runs to 15 residues. The CDR3 region is CASSYTGQKYNEQFF. Here the CDR3 DNA reads TGTGCCAGCAGCTACACGGGACAGAAGTACAATGAGCAGTTCTTC.

CDR3 DNA sequence: TGTGCCTGGAGTCCGGGACTAGCGGGATACACAGATACGCAGTATTTT. Amino acids: CAWSPGLAGYTDTQYF. The V gene is TRBV30, the J gene TRBJ2-3; 13 nucleotides agree with TRBD2. Germline values: CDR1 GTSNPN, CDR2 SVGIG (reference sequence). The CDR3 runs 16 residues. V lost 2 bases and J lost 2; bases outside the gene matches: 4.

The chain uses TRBV9 and TRBJ2-7; 7 bases align to TRBD1. After removal of 2 bases from V and 2 bases from J, the junction contained 4 bases not matched to a gene. Germline-derived CDR1 and CDR2 are SGDLS and YYNGEE. The CDR3 covers 14 residues. The CDR3 nucleotides read TGTGCCAGCAGCGTCGGGACAGCAACCTACGAGCAGTACTTC. Amino acids: CASSVGTATYEQYF.

The rearrangement uses TRBV19 and TRBJ1-1; possible D gene TRBD1, 6 bases. CDR1 LNHDA and CDR2 SQIVND come from the germline V gene (reference sequence). V was shortened by 4 bases and J by 1 base, with 7 bases between the two germline ends. This CDR3 has 13 residues. The CDR3 DNA is TGTGCCAGTAGTACAGGGGCGAACACTGAAGCTTTCTTT. Encoded protein: CASSTGANTEAFF.

This clone came up once. The chain employs TRBV5-1 and TRBJ2-3, with 10 bases fitting TRBD2. V trimming: 4 bases; J trimming: 1 base; junction bases outside the gene matches: 15. The germline gives CDR1 SGHRS, CDR2 YFSETQ. The CDR3 spans 19 residues. The CDR3 region is CASSERGASGGSRTDTQYF. CDR3 nucleotide sequence: TGCGCCAGCAGCGAAAGGGGTGCTAGCGGGGGATCGCGCACAGATACGCAGTATTTT.

The V gene is TRBV11-3, the J gene TRBJ2-3; 7 bases are a match to TRBD1. The CDR3 is 17 amino acids. Germline values: CDR1 SGHNT, CDR2 YENEEA. Trimming cost V 4 bases and J 3 bases; bases outside gene matches: 13. Here the CDR3 DNA reads TGTGCCAGCAGCTCTAGGATTGGGGGCAGGGGGACAGATACGCAGTATTTT. Residues: CASSSRIGGRGTDTQYF.

J is TRBJ1-5 and V is TRBV30, with 9 bases that match TRBD1. Trimming at V came to 1 base and at J to 1 base, leaving 5 bases not matched to a gene. From germline, CDR1 is GTSNPN and CDR2 SVGIG (reference sequence). The CDR3 has 16 amino acids. CDR3 DNA sequence: TGTGCCTGGAGTGCCCACAGGGGGCCAAGCAATCAGCCCCAGCATTTT. Protein product: CAWSAHRGPSNQPQHF.

This chain joins TRBV27 and TRBJ1-2; 7 nucleotides align to TRBD1. Trimming took 5 bases from V and 4 from J; bases not matched to a gene: 7. The CDR3 contains 14 residues. CDR1 is MNHEY and CDR2 is SMNVEV in the germline V gene (reference sequence). CDR3 bases: TGTGCCAGCAGTCCGGGGACAGAAGGCTATGGCTACACCTTC. Encoded protein: CASSPGTEGYGYTF.

This clone was detected once. This chain joins TRBV5-1 and TRBJ1-4; 10 bases align to TRBD1. CDR1 SGHRS and CDR2 YFSETQ come from the germline V gene. CDR3 length: 14 residues. J was trimmed by 6 bases and V by 3 bases; bases with no gene match: 2. The CDR3 loop is CASSSGQGDEKLFF. The CDR3 bases are TGCGCCAGCAGCTCAGGACAGGGGGATGAAAAACTGTTTTTT.

The rearrangement links TRBV27 to TRBJ2-1, with TRBD1 identical over 8 bases. The CDR3 runs to 15 residues. V lost 3 bases, J lost 5 bases, and 6 bases stayed unmatched. Germline CDR1 and CDR2: MNHEY and SMNVEV (reference sequence). The CDR3 loop reads CASSFVGTGHNEQFF. For the CDR3, the DNA is TGTGCCAGCAGTTTCGTGGGGACAGGCCACAATGAGCAGTTCTTC.

The genes are TRBV4-1 and TRBJ1-4; a possible D gene is TRBD1 (6 bases). The V and J ends lost 4 bases and 0 bases respectively, with 9 bases between them. This CDR3 has 15 amino acids. Germline CDR1 and CDR2: MGHRA and YSYEKL. CDR3 in DNA: TGCGCCAGCAGCCCGGACAGCACAACTAATGAAAAACTGTTTTTT. It translates to CASSPDSTTNEKLFF.

The chain employs TRBV6-1 and TRBJ1-5; 9 nucleotides match TRBD1. Germline CDR1 is MNHNS and CDR2 is SASEGT. The CDR3 contains 18 residues. Trimming at V came to 2 bases and at J to 2 bases, leaving 10 bases not matched to a gene. The CDR3 protein is CASSELVQGAFGNQPQHF. CDR3 nucleotide sequence: TGTGCCAGCAGTGAATTGGTACAGGGGGCATTCGGCAATCAGCCCCAGCATTTT.

The V and J genes are TRBV18 and TRBJ2-7; maybe TRBD1 (7 bases). The germline CDR1 and CDR2 sequences are KGHSH and LQKENI. The ends were cut back, 3 bases at V and 2 bases at J, with 20 bases in the middle. The CDR3 loop spans 17 amino acids. CDR3 amino acids: CASSPPQGEVTAYEQYF. In DNA form, the CDR3 reads TGTGCCAGCTCACCCCCGCAGGGGGAGGTCACTGCCTACGAGCAGTACTTC.

Turning to this clone: A junction end diverges from the germline sequence, so it may reflect a read error. The same CDR3 can be traced to other DNA sequences in this sample. J is TRBJ1-6 and V is TRBV30; tentative D call: TRBD1 (5 bases). Germline CDR1 and CDR2: GTSNPN and SVGIG (reference sequence). The CDR3 has 15 amino acids. CDR3 coding DNA: TGTGCCTGGACTCGTGGGGGGTCCTATAATTCCCCCCTCCACTTT. Residues: CAWTRGGSYNSPLHF. The whole variable domain, remainder taken from reference TRBV30 and TRBJ1-6, is SQTIHQWPATLVQPVGSPLSLECTVEGTSNPNLYWYRQAAGRGLQLLFYSVGIGQISSEVPQNLSASRPQDRQFILSSKKLLLSDSGFYLCAWTRGGSYNSPLHFGNGTRLTVT.